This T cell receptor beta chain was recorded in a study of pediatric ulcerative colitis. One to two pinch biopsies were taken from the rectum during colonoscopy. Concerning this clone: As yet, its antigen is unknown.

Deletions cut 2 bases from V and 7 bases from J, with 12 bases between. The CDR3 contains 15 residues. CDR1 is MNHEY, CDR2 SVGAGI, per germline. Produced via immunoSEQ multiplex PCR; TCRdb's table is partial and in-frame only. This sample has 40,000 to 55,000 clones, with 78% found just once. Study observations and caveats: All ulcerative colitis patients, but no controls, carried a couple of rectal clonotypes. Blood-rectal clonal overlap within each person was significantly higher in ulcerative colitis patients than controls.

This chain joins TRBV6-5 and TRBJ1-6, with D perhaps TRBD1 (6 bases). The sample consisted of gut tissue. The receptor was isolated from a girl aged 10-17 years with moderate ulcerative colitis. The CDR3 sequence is CASSYRGPVNSPLHF. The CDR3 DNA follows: TGTGCCAGCAGTTACCGGGGGCCGGTAAATTCACCCCTCCACTTT.